The present entry profiles one T cell receptor beta chain with its context. Other DNA sequences in the same sample also yield this CDR3. The data stem from a study of blood T cell repertoires in COVID-19. In the study overall: The origin of the acute and convalescent COVID-19 samples was the United States, Italy and Spain. PBMCs, B-cell-depleted T cells, or T cells provided the cDNA or gDNA that made up the material.

This CDR3 contains 13 residues. The V gene lost 2 bases and the J gene lost 5 bases, with 10 bases spanning the gap. Germline V gene lookup returns CDR1 SGDLS and CDR2 YYNGEE. As originally analysed: It was from reference gene primer amplification that nucleated cell counts were estimated. Only in-frame clones appear in the TCRdb table, and some are missing; sequencing was by immunoSEQ multiplex PCR. From that table come the V and J calls and clone size; the DNA was used to work out D and trimming. The sample shows a few hundred thousand clones, approximately 81% of them seen only once. The specimen sequenced was peripheral blood. This TCR derives from a man aged 40-49 years with acute or convalescent COVID-19. The chain is built from TRBV9 and TRBJ1-1, with D tentatively TRBD1 (6 bases). CDR3 DNA: TGTGCCAGCAGCGTGGGGGGGCGTACTGAAGCTTTCTTT. Amino acids: CASSVGGRTEAFF.